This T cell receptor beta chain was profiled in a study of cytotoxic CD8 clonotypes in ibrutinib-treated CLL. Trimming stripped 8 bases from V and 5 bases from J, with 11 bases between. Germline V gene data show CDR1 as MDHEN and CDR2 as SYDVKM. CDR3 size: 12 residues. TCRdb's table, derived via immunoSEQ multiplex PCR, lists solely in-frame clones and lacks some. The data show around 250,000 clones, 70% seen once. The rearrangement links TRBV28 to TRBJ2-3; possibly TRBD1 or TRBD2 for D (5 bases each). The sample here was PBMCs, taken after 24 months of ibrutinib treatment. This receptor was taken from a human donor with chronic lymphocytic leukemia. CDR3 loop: CASGTPGDTQYF. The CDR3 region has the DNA TGTGCCAGCGGGACCCCGGGAGATACGCAGTATTTT.